The rows below give T cell receptor beta chains drawn from one sample of a study of blood T cell repertoires in COVID-19. Some clones are missing from TCRdb's copy, which holds only in-frame ones; the method was immunoSEQ multiplex PCR. The sample shows 100,000 or so clones, 87% of them seen only once. The sequenced material came from peripheral blood. These receptor sequences come from a human donor in a cohort sampled during active COVID-19. Each CDR3 is given with its conserved first and last residue. A D gene is named only where the DNA matches it firmly. Size tells how often a clone was seen (once, few, many) or the class of an expanded clone, and some rows leave it out.

d_gene: -; j_gene: TRBJ1-3; v_gene: TRBV3-1/TRBV3-2; abundance: -; CDR3nt: TGTGCCAGCAGCGCGACCGGGACACACGGAAACACCATATATTTT; CDR3aa: CASSATGTHGNTIYF
d_gene: -; j_gene: TRBJ2-7; v_gene: TRBV7-6; abundance: -; CDR3nt: TGTGCCAGCAGCCAAGGACTGTACGGATACGAGCAGTACTTC; CDR3aa: CASSQGLYGYEQYF
d_gene: TRBD1; j_gene: TRBJ2-7; v_gene: TRBV19; abundance: -; CDR3nt: TGTGCCAGTAGTATCGGGACAGGGACCTACGAGCAGTACTTC; CDR3aa: CASSIGTGTYEQYF
d_gene: -; j_gene: TRBJ2-3; v_gene: TRBV7-9; abundance: -; CDR3nt: TGTGCCAGCAGCTTCACGGACTACCTTAATACGCAGTATTTT; CDR3aa: CASSFTDYLNTQYF
d_gene: TRBD1; j_gene: TRBJ1-1; v_gene: TRBV6-5; abundance: -; CDR3nt: TGTGCCAGCAGCGCGACAGGGGAGAGCGCTGAAGCTTTCTTT; CDR3aa: CASSATGESAEAFF
d_gene: TRBD2; j_gene: TRBJ2-7; v_gene: TRBV19; abundance: -; CDR3nt: TGTGCCAGTAGTACCGGACTAGCGGGAGTTGGATACGAGCAGTACTTC; CDR3aa: CASSTGLAGVGYEQYF
d_gene: -; j_gene: TRBJ1-6; v_gene: TRBV6-5; abundance: -; CDR3nt: TGTGCCAGCAGCGCCGGGTGGAGGAATTCACCCCTCCACTTT; CDR3aa: CASSAGWRNSPLHF
d_gene: -; j_gene: TRBJ1-1; v_gene: TRBV3-1/TRBV3-2; abundance: -; CDR3nt: TGTGCCAGCAGCCAAATAAACAGAGGAGGTAACACTGAAGCTTTCTTT; CDR3aa: CASSQINRGGNTEAFF
d_gene: -; j_gene: TRBJ2-7; v_gene: TRBV6-5; abundance: -; CDR3nt: TGTGCCAGCAGTTACTCTCGTTGGGGAGGAGGTGAGCAGTACTTC; CDR3aa: CASSYSRWGGGEQYF
d_gene: -; j_gene: TRBJ1-5; v_gene: TRBV5-4; abundance: -; CDR3nt: TGTGCCAGCAGCTTCCAGGGGAGCAATCAGCCCCAGCATTTT; CDR3aa: CASSFQGSNQPQHF
d_gene: TRBD1; j_gene: TRBJ2-7; v_gene: TRBV5-1; abundance: -; CDR3nt: TGCGCCAGCAGCTGGACAGGGAGGTTGGGCGAGCAGTACTTC; CDR3aa: CASSWTGRLGEQYF
d_gene: -; j_gene: TRBJ1-1; v_gene: TRBV3-1/TRBV3-2; abundance: -; CDR3nt: TGTGCCAGCAGCCAACAGTTGGAAGCTTTCTTT; CDR3aa: CASSQQLEAFF
d_gene: -; j_gene: TRBJ1-2; v_gene: TRBV2; abundance: many; CDR3nt: TGTGCCAGCAGGAATCTAGGGACATTCTATGGCTACACCTTC; CDR3aa: CASRNLGTFYGYTF
d_gene: TRBD2; j_gene: TRBJ2-7; v_gene: TRBV11-2; abundance: -; CDR3nt: TGTGCCAGCAGCCCAAGGACTAGCGGGAACGGGGAGCAGTACTTC; CDR3aa: CASSPRTSGNGEQYF
d_gene: -; j_gene: TRBJ1-1; v_gene: TRBV6-5; abundance: -; CDR3nt: TGTGCCAGCAGTTCACACCAGAACACTGAAGCTTTCTTT; CDR3aa: CASSSHQNTEAFF
d_gene: -; j_gene: TRBJ2-2; v_gene: TRBV7-8; abundance: -; CDR3nt: TGTGCCAGCACCGGCCGCGCTGCGGTCGTCGGGGAGCTGTTTTTT; CDR3aa: CASTGRAAVVGELFF
d_gene: -; j_gene: TRBJ1-3; v_gene: TRBV7-2; abundance: -; CDR3nt: TGTGCCAGCAGCTTTTCGAGAGACTCTGGAAACACCATATATTTT; CDR3aa: CASSFSRDSGNTIYF
d_gene: -; j_gene: TRBJ2-2; v_gene: TRBV6-5; abundance: once; CDR3nt: TGTGCCAGCAGGTCGCAGGGCGGCACCGGGGAGCTGTTTTTT; CDR3aa: CASRSQGGTGELFF
d_gene: -; j_gene: TRBJ1-5; v_gene: TRBV28; abundance: -; CDR3nt: TGTGCCAGCAGTTTATTAGTTTTCGTAGGACGGAGGTTCAATCAGCCCCAGCATTTT; CDR3aa: CASSLLVFVGRRFNQPQHF
d_gene: TRBD1; j_gene: TRBJ1-6; v_gene: TRBV6-6; abundance: -; CDR3nt: TGTGCCAGCATCCTAGCACAGGGGAATTCACCCCTCCACTTT; CDR3aa: CASILAQGNSPLHF
d_gene: -; j_gene: TRBJ1-1; v_gene: TRBV5-6; abundance: -; CDR3nt: TGTGCCAGCAGCTCCAGCGCGGGGGCGCGGGACACTGAAGCTTTCTTT; CDR3aa: CASSSSAGARDTEAFF
d_gene: -; j_gene: TRBJ1-1; v_gene: TRBV2; abundance: -; CDR3nt: TGTGCCAGCAGCAAGCGGACGGACGGGAACACTGAAGCTTTCTTT; CDR3aa: CASSKRTDGNTEAFF
d_gene: TRBD2; j_gene: TRBJ2-5; v_gene: TRBV5-1; abundance: -; CDR3nt: TGCGCCAGCAGCTCTAGCGGGATAGGAGAGACCCAGTACTTC; CDR3aa: CASSSSGIGETQYF
d_gene: TRBD1; j_gene: TRBJ2-7; v_gene: TRBV7-2; abundance: -; CDR3nt: TGTGCCAGCAGACTAGGACAGGGGGACTACGAGCAGTACTTC; CDR3aa: CASRLGQGDYEQYF
d_gene: -; j_gene: TRBJ2-7; v_gene: TRBV4-1; abundance: -; CDR3nt: TGCGCCAGCAGCCAAGGGCAGGATCACTCCTACGAGCAGTACTTC; CDR3aa: CASSQGQDHSYEQYF
d_gene: -; j_gene: TRBJ1-2; v_gene: TRBV2; abundance: -; CDR3nt: TGTGCCAGCAATCCAGGGTTTTACTATGGCTACACCTTC; CDR3aa: CASNPGFYYGYTF
d_gene: -; j_gene: TRBJ1-6; v_gene: TRBV7-3; abundance: few; CDR3nt: TGTGCCAGCAGCCGGGAGGGTTCACCCCTCCACTTT; CDR3aa: CASSREGSPLHF
d_gene: TRBD1; j_gene: TRBJ1-5; v_gene: TRBV7-9; abundance: -; CDR3nt: TGTGCCAGCAGCGTAGGGACAGGGGATCAGCCCCAGCATTTT; CDR3aa: CASSVGTGDQPQHF
d_gene: TRBD2; j_gene: TRBJ2-7; v_gene: TRBV27; abundance: once; CDR3nt: TGTGCCAGCAGTCGTAGCGGGAGCTCCTACGAGCAGTACTTC; CDR3aa: CASSRSGSSYEQYF
d_gene: TRBD2; j_gene: TRBJ2-5; v_gene: TRBV6-5; abundance: once; CDR3nt: TGTGCCAGCAGTTACCGCGGACTAGCGGGAGAGACCCAGTACTTC; CDR3aa: CASSYRGLAGETQYF
d_gene: -; j_gene: TRBJ2-6; v_gene: TRBV2; abundance: few; CDR3nt: TGTGCCAGCAGACGGGCCGAGGCAGGGGATTCAGGGGCCAACGTCCTGACTTTC; CDR3aa: CASRRAEAGDSGANVLTF
d_gene: TRBD1; j_gene: TRBJ1-3; v_gene: TRBV5-1; abundance: -; CDR3nt: TGCGCCAGCAGATGGACAGGGGGAAACACCATATATTTT; CDR3aa: CASRWTGGNTIYF
d_gene: -; j_gene: TRBJ1-5; v_gene: TRBV6-1; abundance: -; CDR3nt: TGTGCCAGCAGTGATACACCCCCTCCCCAGCATTTT; CDR3aa: CASSDTPPPQHF
d_gene: TRBD1; j_gene: TRBJ2-5; v_gene: TRBV18; abundance: once; CDR3nt: TGTGCCAGCTCACCCCTCGACAGGGCGCAAGAGACCCAGTACTTC; CDR3aa: CASSPLDRAQETQYF
d_gene: -; j_gene: TRBJ2-1; v_gene: TRBV5-6; abundance: few; CDR3nt: TGTGCCAGCAGCTTGCGTGGACTAACGAATAGGGATGAGCAGTTCTTC; CDR3aa: CASSLRGLTNRDEQFF
d_gene: TRBD1; j_gene: TRBJ1-1; v_gene: TRBV7-3; abundance: -; CDR3nt: TGTGCCAGCAGCTCGACAGGGGGCTTGAACACTGAAGCTTTCTTT; CDR3aa: CASSSTGGLNTEAFF
d_gene: TRBD2; j_gene: TRBJ2-3; v_gene: TRBV29-1; abundance: -; CDR3nt: TGCAGCGTTGAGATCCTCAAGGCGGGAGCTCAAGATACGCAGTATTTT; CDR3aa: CSVEILKAGAQDTQYF
d_gene: TRBD1; j_gene: TRBJ1-2; v_gene: TRBV5-6; abundance: -; CDR3nt: TGTGCCAGCAGGCGATACGACAGGGACGCCCCCGGCTACACCTTC; CDR3aa: CASRRYDRDAPGYTF
d_gene: -; j_gene: TRBJ2-6; v_gene: TRBV6-5; abundance: -; CDR3nt: TGTGCCAGCAGTCTGGGACTGCCTGGGACCAACGTCCTGACTTTC; CDR3aa: CASSLGLPGTNVLTF
d_gene: -; j_gene: TRBJ2-3; v_gene: TRBV5-5; abundance: -; CDR3nt: TGTGCCAGCAGCTTACAGGTCCAATTCACAGATACGCAGTATTTT; CDR3aa: CASSLQVQFTDTQYF
d_gene: -; j_gene: TRBJ2-7; v_gene: TRBV7-9; abundance: -; CDR3nt: TGTGCCAGCAGCTTAGAAGGGAGAGGCAGTAACTTC; CDR3aa: CASSLEGRGSNF
d_gene: TRBD1; j_gene: TRBJ1-2; v_gene: TRBV5-8; abundance: few; CDR3nt: TGTGCCAGCAGCTTACAGGGGCAAGTCTATGGCTACACCTTC; CDR3aa: CASSLQGQVYGYTF
d_gene: -; j_gene: TRBJ2-7; v_gene: TRBV19; abundance: -; CDR3nt: TGTGCCAGTAGTATAGGTCTAGCGCTTTCCTACGAGCAGTACTTC; CDR3aa: CASSIGLALSYEQYF
d_gene: -; j_gene: TRBJ1-4; v_gene: TRBV18; abundance: -; CDR3nt: TGTGCCAGCTCACCAACGGGGGTCACTAATGAAAAACTGTTTTTT; CDR3aa: CASSPTGVTNEKLFF
d_gene: TRBD1; j_gene: TRBJ2-6; v_gene: TRBV9; abundance: -; CDR3nt: TGTGCCAGCAGCGTTCGGGACAGCTTCACTTCTGGGGCCAACGTCCTGACTTTC; CDR3aa: CASSVRDSFTSGANVLTF
d_gene: -; j_gene: TRBJ2-3; v_gene: TRBV5-8; abundance: -; CDR3nt: TGTGCCAGCAGCTTGGGCGTGGGCACAGATACGCAGTATTTT; CDR3aa: CASSLGVGTDTQYF
d_gene: TRBD2; j_gene: TRBJ2-7; v_gene: TRBV19; abundance: -; CDR3nt: TGTGCCAGTACCGTATCCTCGACTAGCGGGAAGGTGAAGCAGTACTTC; CDR3aa: CASTVSSTSGKVKQYF
d_gene: -; j_gene: TRBJ2-5; v_gene: TRBV4-2; abundance: -; CDR3nt: TGTGCCAGCAGCCAAGACGCAGCGGCAGAACAAGAGACCCAGTACTTC; CDR3aa: CASSQDAAAEQETQYF
d_gene: TRBD1; j_gene: TRBJ2-3; v_gene: TRBV7-3; abundance: -; CDR3nt: TGTGCCAGCAGCCCTCCGGGACAGGGACGCACAGATACGCAGTATTTT; CDR3aa: CASSPPGQGRTDTQYF
d_gene: -; j_gene: TRBJ1-2; v_gene: TRBV10-3; abundance: -; CDR3nt: TGTGCCATCAGTGTACAGGGAGATTATGGCTACACCTTC; CDR3aa: CAISVQGDYGYTF
d_gene: -; j_gene: TRBJ2-1; v_gene: TRBV5-4; abundance: -; CDR3nt: TGTGCCAGCAGCCATAGATACAATGAGCAGTTCTTC; CDR3aa: CASSHRYNEQFF
d_gene: TRBD2; j_gene: TRBJ2-1; v_gene: TRBV2; abundance: -; CDR3nt: TGTGCCAGCAGTGACCTAGCGGGAGAAAACAATGAGCAGTTCTTC; CDR3aa: CASSDLAGENNEQFF
d_gene: TRBD1; j_gene: TRBJ1-1; v_gene: TRBV6-5; abundance: once; CDR3nt: TGTGCCAGCAGCCAGACAGGGAATTACGCTGAAGCTTTCTTT; CDR3aa: CASSQTGNYAEAFF
d_gene: TRBD1; j_gene: TRBJ2-5; v_gene: TRBV13; abundance: -; CDR3nt: TGTGCCAGCAGCCCCGGGACAGCGACATTCCAAGAGACCCAGTACTTC; CDR3aa: CASSPGTATFQETQYF
d_gene: -; j_gene: TRBJ2-3; v_gene: TRBV28; abundance: -; CDR3nt: TGTGCCAGCAGCCTAACAGGGCGTGCGCAGTATTTT; CDR3aa: CASSLTGRAQYF
d_gene: TRBD1; j_gene: TRBJ2-7; v_gene: TRBV4-1; abundance: -; CDR3nt: TGCGCCAGCAGCTCCGGGACAGGGGCATACGAGCAGTACTTC; CDR3aa: CASSSGTGAYEQYF
d_gene: -; j_gene: TRBJ2-2; v_gene: TRBV5-1; abundance: -; CDR3nt: TGCGCCAGCAGCTTGGAGCCGGGATCGAACACCGGGGAGCTGTTTTTT; CDR3aa: CASSLEPGSNTGELFF